Shown below are 9 T cell receptor beta chains from a single sample sequenced in a study of blood T cell repertoires in COVID-19. Produced via immunoSEQ multiplex PCR; TCRdb's table is partial and in-frame only. The sample has a few hundred thousand clones, around nine tenths seen once. Sequenced input: PBMCs or T cells enriched from blood (not recorded which). These receptors came from a man aged 30 to 45 who had recovered from COVID-19.

The chain joins TRBV5-4 to TRBJ2-5; 11 bases align to TRBD2. V lost 4 bases to trimming and J lost 3 bases; unmatched junction nucleotides: 8. Germline CDR1 SGHNT, CDR2 YYREEE (reference sequence). CDR3 size: 16 residues. The CDR3 DNA sequence: TGTGCCAGCAGCGGCAGAACGGGACTAGCGGAAGAGACCCAGTACTTC. Protein: CASSGRTGLAEETQYF.

V gene TRBV7-8 combines with J gene TRBJ1-1; 8 nucleotides align to TRBD1. J gave up 4 bases and V 1 base, and 11 bases lay outside the gene matches. The germline V gene encodes CDR1 SGHVS and CDR2 FQNEAQ. CDR3 length: 17 residues. The CDR3 DNA reads as TGTGCCAGCAGCTTAGTCGGCGGTCCAGGGGGCCGCACTGAAGCTTTCTTT. Encoded protein: CASSLVGGPGGRTEAFF.

V gene TRBV30 combines with J gene TRBJ1-4, with D possibly matching TRBD1 (5 bases). The V and J ends lost 3 bases and 4 bases respectively, with 9 bases between them. The CDR3 totals 13 residues. Germline V gene sequence: CDR1 GTSNPN, CDR2 SVGIG (reference sequence). The CDR3 nucleotides read TGTGCCTGGAGGCCAGGGAATAATGAAAAACTGTTTTTT. Translation gives CAWRPGNNEKLFF.

The J gene is TRBJ2-7, the V gene TRBV20-1, with unresolved D. Germline-derived CDR1 and CDR2 are DFQATT and SNEGSKA (reference sequence). The CDR3 totals 11 residues. The CDR3 loop reads CSGDEYYEQYF. The CDR3 region has the DNA TGCAGCGGAGATGAGTACTACGAGCAGTACTTC.

The gene calls are TRBV9 and TRBJ1-1; 7 positions match TRBD1. Germline trimming cut 0 bases from V and 3 bases from J; bases unmatched to any gene: 5. Germline assignment: CDR1 SGDLS and CDR2 YYNGEE. The length of the CDR3 is 15 residues. DNA for the CDR3: TGTGCCAGCAGCGTAGACCAGGGGGTTTACACTGAAGCTTTCTTT. Its translation is CASSVDQGVYTEAFF.

The chain links TRBV4-1 to TRBJ1-1; 9 nucleotides line up with TRBD1. Losses at the gene ends were 1 base for V and 1 base for J; bases not matched to a gene: 1. Looked up from germline, CDR1 is MGHRA and CDR2 is YSYEKL. CDR3 length: 15 residues. The CDR3 DNA reads as TGCGCCAGCAGCCAAGGACAGGGGGGGAACACTGAAGCTTTCTTT. Translation: CASSQGQGGNTEAFF.

For the CDR3, the DNA is TGTGCCAGCAGCTTAGCTTTCGGGGTCTTCCAAGAGACCCAGTACTTC. Its translation: CASSLAFGVFQETQYF. The V and J genes are TRBV11-1 and TRBJ2-5, with D maybe TRBD2 (5 bases). The CDR3 runs 16 residues. The V end was cut by 0 bases, the J end by 1 base, with 12 bases between. Germline assignment: CDR1 SGHAT and CDR2 FQDESV (reference sequence). The full variable domain, with the rest looked up from reference TRBV11-1 and TRBJ2-5, is EAEVAQSPRYKITEKSQAVAFWCDPISGHATLYWYRQILGQGPELLVQFQDESVVDDSQLPKDRFSAERLKGVDSTLKIQPAELGDSAMYLCASSLAFGVFQETQYFGPGTRLLVL.

The V gene is TRBV6-5, the J gene TRBJ2-1, with 7 bases identical to TRBD1. The CDR3 covers 13 residues. J gave up 8 bases and V 4 bases, and 5 bases lay outside the gene matches. Germline-derived CDR1 and CDR2 are MNHEY and SVGAGI. This CDR3 is CASSSHRGDEQFF. CDR3 nucleotides: TGTGCCAGCAGTTCACACAGGGGCGATGAGCAGTTCTTC.

As concerns this clone: A junction boundary mismatches the germline segment, possibly from a read error. The V and J genes are TRBV5-1 and TRBJ2-5; 10 bases are shared with TRBD1. Germline CDR1 SGHRS, CDR2 YFSETQ. The CDR3 is made up of 18 amino acids. CDR3 loop: CASSGGTGAWSTQDTQYF. In DNA form, the CDR3 reads TGCGCCAGCAGCGGCGGGACAGGGGCATGGTCTACCCAAGATACCCAGTACTTC.